These 10 T cell receptor beta chains share one sample of origin, sequenced in a study of blood T cell repertoires in COVID-19. Clones were sequenced by immunoSEQ multiplex PCR, and TCRdb holds only the in-frame ones, with some missing. The repertoire holds about 250,000 clones, about 85% seen once, with roughly 3% in the top ten. Material: peripheral blood. The receptors were sampled from a young man with active or convalescent COVID-19.

V is TRBV5-1 and J is TRBJ1-1; weak D call: TRBD1 (6 bases). The CDR3 is made up of 14 amino acids. Trimming stripped 7 bases from V and 4 bases from J, with 17 bases between. The germline gives CDR1 SGHRS, CDR2 YFSETQ. Written as DNA, the CDR3 is TGCGCCAGCCGATCAACGGGCAGGGGCACTGAAGCTTTCTTT. Protein: CASRSTGRGTEAFF.

The rearrangement uses TRBV5-1 and TRBJ2-5, with 13 bases matching TRBD2. Germline V gene sequence: CDR1 SGHRS, CDR2 YFSETQ. The CDR3 is made up of 15 amino acids. Germline trimming cut 0 bases from V and 5 bases from J; bases unmatched to any gene: 1. The DNA for the CDR3 is TGCGCCAGCAGCTTGGCGACTAGCGGGAGGGAGACCCAGTACTTC. Its translation: CASSLATSGRETQYF.

The chain combines TRBV30 with TRBJ1-2; perhaps TRBD1 as D (5 bases). Per the germline V gene, CDR1 is GTSNPN and CDR2 is SVGIG (reference sequence). The CDR3 sequence is 14 residues long. Trimming took 0 bases from V and 7 from J, leaving 15 bases between them. In DNA, the CDR3 is TGTGCCTGGAGTGTACATGGGGGGGTTCGTGGCTACACCTTC. Translated: CAWSVHGGVRGYTF.

The chain is built from TRBV7-2 and TRBJ2-2; 13 nucleotides align to TRBD2. The CDR3 consists of 13 residues. The V gene's germline CDR1 is SGHTA and CDR2 FQGNSA. Trimming removed 5 bases from V and 14 bases from J; junction bases left unmatched: 5. CDR3 sequence reads: CASSATSGGALFF. The CDR3 DNA follows: TGTGCCAGCAGCGCCACTAGCGGGGGGGCACTGTTTTTT. The variable domain in full, completed from reference TRBV7-2 and TRBJ2-2, reads GAGVSQSPSNKVTEKGKDVELRCDPISGHTALYWYRQSLGQGLEFLIYFQGNSAPDKSGLPSDRFSAERTGGSVSTLTIQRTQQEDSAVYLCASSATSGGALFFGEGSRLTVL.

The V gene is TRBV7-3, the J gene TRBJ2-5, with TRBD2 identical over 8 bases. After removal of 0 bases from V and 5 bases from J, the junction contained 8 bases not matched to a gene. Germline V gene sequence: CDR1 SGHTA, CDR2 FQGTGA. The CDR3 spans 16 residues. CDR3 loop: CASSLTGSGSTETQYF. CDR3 DNA: TGTGCCAGCAGCTTAACAGGAAGCGGGAGTACGGAGACCCAGTACTTC.

This rearrangement joins TRBV18 to TRBJ1-5; 10 bases are shared with TRBD1. The CDR3 runs 16 residues. With V trimmed by 5 bases and J by 1 base, 5 bases remained unmatched. The V gene's germline CDR1 is KGHSH and CDR2 LQKENI. DNA for the CDR3: TGTGCCAGCTCAGGACAGGGGGTCTTAAGCAATCAGCCCCAGCATTTT. This gives the protein CASSGQGVLSNQPQHF.

This chain joins TRBV21-1 and TRBJ2-7; TRBD1, the D gene given by the table, was not confirmed from the DNA. TRBV21-1 is given as a pseudogene. This CDR3 has 18 residues. CDR3 amino acids: CASSKFGRTGTLEYEQYF. The DNA of the CDR3 is TGTGCCAGCAGCAAGTTTGGGCGCACCGGGACATTGGAGTACGAGCAGTACTTC.

This clone was seen a handful of times. This chain joins TRBV9 and TRBJ1-5; D may be TRBD1 (5 bases). The CDR3 contains 15 residues. Trimming took 4 bases from V and 3 from J, leaving 14 bases between them. Per the germline V gene, CDR1 is SGDLS and CDR2 is YYNGEE. The CDR3 nucleotides read TGTGCCAGCAGCCCCCTGGGGGGAGTCAATCAGCCCCAGCATTTT. It encodes CASSPLGGVNQPQHF. The variable domain in full, with the rest retrieved from reference TRBV9 and TRBJ1-5, is DSGVTQTPKHLITATGQRVTLRCSPRSGDLSVYWYQQSLDQGLQFLIQYYNGEERAKGNILERFSAQQFPDLHSELNLSSLELGDSALYFCASSPLGGVNQPQHFGDGTRLSIL.

The chain links TRBV6-2 or TRBV6-3 to TRBJ1-2; D gene ambiguous. This CDR3 region has 13 residues. V lost 3 bases and J lost 7, with 12 bases in between. Germline CDR1 reads MNHEY; CDR2 reads SVGEGT. As DNA, the CDR3 is TGTGCCAGCAGTTATTTCATTCAGCGTGGCTACACCTTC. It yields the protein CASSYFIQRGYTF.

J is TRBJ2-1 and V is TRBV29-1; 9 bases agree with TRBD2. The germline V gene encodes CDR1 SQVTM and CDR2 ANQGSEA. The CDR3 spans 13 residues. V was clipped by 8 bases and J by 7 bases; unmatched bases: 9. Written as DNA, the CDR3 is TGCAGCCCCCGGGGGACTAGCTATAATGAGCAGTTCTTC. Amino acid sequence: CSPRGTSYNEQFF.